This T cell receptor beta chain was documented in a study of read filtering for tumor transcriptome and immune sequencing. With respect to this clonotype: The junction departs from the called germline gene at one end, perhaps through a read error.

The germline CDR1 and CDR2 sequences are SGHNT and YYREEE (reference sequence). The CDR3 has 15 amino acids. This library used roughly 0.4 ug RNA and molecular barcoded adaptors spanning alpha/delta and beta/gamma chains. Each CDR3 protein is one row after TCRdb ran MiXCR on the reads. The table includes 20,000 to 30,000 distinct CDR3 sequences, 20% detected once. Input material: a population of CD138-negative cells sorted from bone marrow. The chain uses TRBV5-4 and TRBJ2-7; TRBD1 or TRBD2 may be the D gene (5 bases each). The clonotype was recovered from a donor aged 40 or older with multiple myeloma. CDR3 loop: CASSFAGIGAREQYF. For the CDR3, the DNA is TGTGCCAGTAGCTTTGCCGGGATAGGGGCGCGGGAGCAGTACTTC.